The 11 T cell receptor beta chains below come from one sample, sequenced in a study of blood T cell repertoires in COVID-19. Sequencing used immunoSEQ multiplex PCR; TCRdb keeps in-frame clones, though not all of them. The sample contains 110,000 to 150,000 clones, approximately 87% of which appear only once. Material: peripheral blood. The receptors stem from a human donor in a cohort sampled during active COVID-19.

The V and J genes are TRBV5-1 and TRBJ2-3; 9 positions agree with TRBD1. The CDR3 runs 16 residues. Germline V gene data show CDR1 as SGHRS and CDR2 as YFSETQ. V was pared by 0 bases and J by 2 bases, with 4 bases of the junction left unmatched. The CDR3 DNA sequence: TGCGCCAGCAGCTTGGGCGGGGACAGGGTCACAGATACGCAGTATTTT. Protein product: CASSLGGDRVTDTQYF.

As concerns this clone: A junction boundary mismatches the germline segment, possibly from a read error. V is TRBV6-2 or TRBV6-3 and J is TRBJ2-3, with TRBD2 matching 7 bases. CDR1 is MNHEY, CDR2 SVGEGT, per germline. The CDR3 loop spans 15 amino acids. The DNA of the CDR3 is TGTGCCGGCAGTTACTCGGTGACTAGCCGAGATACGCAGTATTTT. This encodes CAGSYSVTSRDTQYF.

This chain links TRBV2 with TRBJ2-1; TRBD2 matches 8 bases. CDR1 and CDR2 (germline): SNHLY, FYNNEI. V lost 4 bases, J lost 7 bases, and 9 bases stayed unmatched. This CDR3 comprises 15 residues. CDR3 DNA: TGTGCCAGCAGTGGGGGAGCGGGAGCCCGGAATGAGCAGTTCTTC. Translating gives CASSGGAGARNEQFF.

The chain is built from TRBV7-3 and TRBJ2-3, with 10 bases identical to TRBD2. This CDR3 contains 13 residues. CDR1 is SGHTA and CDR2 is FQGTGA in the germline V gene. The V and J ends lost 5 bases and 6 bases, in that order; junction bases with no gene match: 2. In nucleotides, the CDR3 is TGTGCCAGCAGCGAGGGACTAGCGGATACGCAGTATTTT. Its translation is CASSEGLADTQYF.

The chain links TRBV11-2 to TRBJ1-2, with a possible D match to TRBD1 (6 bases). Germline loops: CDR1 SGHAT, CDR2 FQNNGV. V was pared by 5 bases and J by 4 bases, with 14 bases between. The length of the CDR3 is 14 residues. In DNA, the CDR3 is TGTGCCAGCAGCGCCAACGACAGGCCCTATGGCTACACCTTC. Its protein product is CASSANDRPYGYTF. The whole variable domain, remainder taken from reference TRBV11-2 and TRBJ1-2, is EAGVAQSPRYKIIEKRQSVAFWCNPISGHATLYWYQQILGQGPKLLIQFQNNGVVDDSQLPKDRFSAERLKGVDSTLKIQPAKLEDSAVYLCASSANDRPYGYTFGSGTRLTVV.

CDR3 sequence reads: CASSSTGGDTQYF. Written as DNA, the CDR3 is TGTGCCAGCAGCTCTACAGGGGGAGATACGCAGTATTTT. The V call is TRBV7-3, the J call TRBJ2-3; the match to TRBD1 covers 8 bases. Trimming took 4 bases from V and 5 from J; bases not matched to a gene: 2. The germline V gene has CDR1 SGHTA and CDR2 FQGTGA. The CDR3 runs to 13 residues.

The rearrangement joins TRBV7-2 to TRBJ1-2; 8 nucleotides match TRBD1. After removal of 1 base from V and 7 bases from J, the junction contained 11 bases not matched to a gene. This CDR3 has 16 amino acids. The V gene's germline CDR1 is SGHTA and CDR2 FQGNSA. The CDR3 reads CASSLGPGGIFSGYTF. DNA for the CDR3: TGTGCCAGCAGCTTAGGTCCAGGGGGCATCTTTAGTGGCTACACCTTC. Based on the CDR3 plus reference TRBV7-2 and TRBJ1-2, the full variable domain is GAGVSQSPSNKVTEKGKDVELRCDPISGHTALYWYRQSLGQGLEFLIYFQGNSAPDKSGLPSDRFSAERTGGSVSTLTIQRTQQEDSAVYLCASSLGPGGIFSGYTFGSGTRLTVV.

This clone has at least ten counts. V gene TRBV7-9 combines with J gene TRBJ2-4, with 7 positions matching TRBD1. Germline CDR1 is SEHNR and CDR2 is FQNEAQ (reference sequence). This CDR3 region has 16 residues. J gave up 0 bases and V 4 bases, and 6 bases lay outside the gene matches. The CDR3 DNA follows: TGTGCCAGCAGCTCCTTACAGGGGCGAGCCAAAAACATTCAGTACTTC. The encoded protein is CASSSLQGRAKNIQYF.

This clone was found a few times. The gene calls are TRBV7-2 and TRBJ1-1; D call uncertain. Trimming cost V 5 bases and J 2 bases, with 12 bases left between them. In germline, CDR1 is SGHTA, CDR2 FQGNSA. The CDR3 is 14 residues long. The CDR3 nucleotides read TGTGCCAGCAGCCTCCAACGGGTAAACACTGAAGCTTTCTTT. It specifies CASSLQRVNTEAFF.

The chain recombines TRBV12-5 with TRBJ2-5; maybe TRBD1 (6 bases). Germline-derived CDR1 and CDR2 are LGHNT and FRNRAP. V gave up 6 bases and J gave up 2 bases, with 16 bases separating them. The CDR3 spans 15 residues. The CDR3 DNA sequence: TGTGCTAGTGGCCGCGGACAGACAAATCAAGAGACCCAGTACTTC. Translated: CASGRGQTNQETQYF.

The chain recombines TRBV6-2 or TRBV6-3 with TRBJ1-2; the D gene is possibly TRBD1 (6 bases). In germline, CDR1 is MNHEY, CDR2 SVGEGT. This CDR3 has 14 residues. V lost 4 bases and J lost 4, with 13 bases in between. CDR3: CASSFAQGFYGYTF. Written as DNA, the CDR3 is TGTGCCAGCAGTTTCGCACAGGGATTCTATGGCTACACCTTC.